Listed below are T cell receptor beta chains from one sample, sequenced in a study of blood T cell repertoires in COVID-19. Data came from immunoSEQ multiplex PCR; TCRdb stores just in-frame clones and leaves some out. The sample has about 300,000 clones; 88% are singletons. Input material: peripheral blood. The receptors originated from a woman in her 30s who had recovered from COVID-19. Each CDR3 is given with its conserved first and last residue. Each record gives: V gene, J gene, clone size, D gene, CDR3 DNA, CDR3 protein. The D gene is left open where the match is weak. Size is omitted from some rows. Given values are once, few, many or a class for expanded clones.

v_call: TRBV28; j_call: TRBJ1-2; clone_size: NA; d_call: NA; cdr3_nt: TGTGCCAGCAGCCCACTACCCTCAGACGCATTAAAGAGAGGCTACACCTTC; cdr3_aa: CASSPLPSDALKRGYTF
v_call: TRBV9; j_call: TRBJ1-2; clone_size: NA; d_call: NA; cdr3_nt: TGTGCCAGCAGCGTTGACTCATACTATGGCTACACCTTC; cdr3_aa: CASSVDSYYGYTF
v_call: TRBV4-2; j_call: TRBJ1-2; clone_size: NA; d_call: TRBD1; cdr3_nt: TGTGCCAGCAGCCAAGGTACCACAGGGGTCTATGGCTACACCTTC; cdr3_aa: CASSQGTTGVYGYTF
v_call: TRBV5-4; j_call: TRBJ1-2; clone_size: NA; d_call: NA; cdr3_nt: TGTGCCAGCAGCCCGGGTGGCGTCTTCTATGGCTACACCTTC; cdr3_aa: CASSPGGVFYGYTF
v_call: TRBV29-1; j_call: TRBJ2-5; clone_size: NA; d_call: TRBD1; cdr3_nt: TGCAGCGGGACGGACAGGGCGCAAGAGACCCAGTACTTC; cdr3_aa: CSGTDRAQETQYF
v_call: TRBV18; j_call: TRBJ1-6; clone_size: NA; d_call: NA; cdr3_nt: TGTGCCAGCTCATACTCCGCCCTAGGTTCTTCACCCCTCCACTTT; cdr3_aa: CASSYSALGSSPLHF
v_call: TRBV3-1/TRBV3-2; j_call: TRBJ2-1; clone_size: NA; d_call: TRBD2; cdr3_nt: TGTGCCAGCAGAGCGGGGGGGCCTCATGAGCAGTTCTTC; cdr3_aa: CASRAGGPHEQFF
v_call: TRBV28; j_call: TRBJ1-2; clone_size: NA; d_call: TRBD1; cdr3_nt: TGTGCCAGCAGTCTGGGACAGGGACCTCATGGCTACACCTTC; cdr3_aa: CASSLGQGPHGYTF
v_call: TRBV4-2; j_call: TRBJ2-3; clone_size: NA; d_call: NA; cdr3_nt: TGTGCCAGCAGCCAGGGAGGCGGGGAAAGCACAGATACGCAGTATTTT; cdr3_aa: CASSQGGGESTDTQYF
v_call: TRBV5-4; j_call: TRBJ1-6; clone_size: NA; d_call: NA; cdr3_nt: TGTGCCAGCAGCAATCCCGGTTCAGGGGTCGATTCACCCCTCCACTTT; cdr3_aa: CASSNPGSGVDSPLHF
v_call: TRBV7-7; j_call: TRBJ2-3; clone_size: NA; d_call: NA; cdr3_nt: TGTGCCAGCAGCCCGGGACTCGACATTGTCATGGATACGCAGTATTTT; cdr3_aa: CASSPGLDIVMDTQYF
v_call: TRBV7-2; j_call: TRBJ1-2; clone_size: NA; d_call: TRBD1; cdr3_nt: TGTGCCAGCAGCGCTGGGACAGGGCGGCACTATGGCTACACCTTC; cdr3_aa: CASSAGTGRHYGYTF
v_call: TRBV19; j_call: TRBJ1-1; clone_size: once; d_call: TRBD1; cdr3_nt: TGTGCCAGTAGCTTACAGGGGGCCGGGAACACTGAAGCTTTCTTT; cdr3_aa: CASSLQGAGNTEAFF
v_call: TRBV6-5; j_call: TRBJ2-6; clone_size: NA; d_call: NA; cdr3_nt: TGTGCCAGCAGGGCCACTGGGGCCAACGTCCTGACTTTC; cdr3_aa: CASRATGANVLTF
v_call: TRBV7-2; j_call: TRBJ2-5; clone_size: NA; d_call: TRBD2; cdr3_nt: TGTGCCAGCAGCCGCCCCAGTAGACTAGCGGGGGGGCGGGAGACCCAGTACTTC; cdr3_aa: CASSRPSRLAGGRETQYF
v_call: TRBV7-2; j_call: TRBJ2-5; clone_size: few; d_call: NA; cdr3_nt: TGTGCCAGCAGCACTTATAAGGGGGGGCCCGAGACCCAGTACTTC; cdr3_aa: CASSTYKGGPETQYF
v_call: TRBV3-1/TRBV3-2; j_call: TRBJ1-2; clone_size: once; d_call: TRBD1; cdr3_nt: TGTGCCAGCAGCCATACTAGGGGACAGACCCCCGATGGGGGAGGCTACACCTTC; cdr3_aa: CASSHTRGQTPDGGGYTF
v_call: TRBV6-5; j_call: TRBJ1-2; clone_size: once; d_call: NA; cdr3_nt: TGTGCCAGCAGGCAGAGGGGAGGGGACTATGGCTACACCTTC; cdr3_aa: CASRQRGGDYGYTF
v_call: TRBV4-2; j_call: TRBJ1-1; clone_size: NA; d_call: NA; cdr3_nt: TGTGCCAGCAGCCAAGATGCGGACAGTACAATGAACACTGAAGCTTTCTTT; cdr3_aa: CASSQDADSTMNTEAFF
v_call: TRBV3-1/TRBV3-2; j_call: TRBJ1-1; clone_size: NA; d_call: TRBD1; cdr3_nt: TGTGCCAGCAGCATTCGGGACAGGGGGACTGAAGCTTTCTTT; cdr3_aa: CASSIRDRGTEAFF
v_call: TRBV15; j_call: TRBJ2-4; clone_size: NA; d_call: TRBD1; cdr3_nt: TGTGCTATATCAGGGGACAGCCAAAACATTCAGTACTTC; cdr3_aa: CAISGDSQNIQYF
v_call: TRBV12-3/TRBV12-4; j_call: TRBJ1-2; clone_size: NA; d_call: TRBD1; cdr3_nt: TGTGCCAGCAGGACCGGGACAGGGGACGGCTACACCTTC; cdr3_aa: CASRTGTGDGYTF
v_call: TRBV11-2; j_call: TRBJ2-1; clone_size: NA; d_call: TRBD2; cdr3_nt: TGTGCCAGCAGCCTCGGGACTAGCGGGGGACTAGGTGAGCAGTTCTTC; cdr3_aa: CASSLGTSGGLGEQFF
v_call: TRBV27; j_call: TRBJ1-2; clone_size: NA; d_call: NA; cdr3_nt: TGTGCCAGCAGTTTAAGGGGTTCCCCAATTAGGTATGGCTACACCTTC; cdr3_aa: CASSLRGSPIRYGYTF
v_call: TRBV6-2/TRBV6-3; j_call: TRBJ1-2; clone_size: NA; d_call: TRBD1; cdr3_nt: TGTGCCAGCAGCGGGACAGGGAGCGGCTACACCTTC; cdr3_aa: CASSGTGSGYTF
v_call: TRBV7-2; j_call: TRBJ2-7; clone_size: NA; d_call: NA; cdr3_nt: TGTGCCAGCAGCCGTACAGGGGGGGCCCACGAGCAGTACTTC; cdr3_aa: CASSRTGGAHEQYF
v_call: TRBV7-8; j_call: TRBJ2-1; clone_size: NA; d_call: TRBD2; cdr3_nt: TGTGCCAGCAGCCGAGGACTAGCGGGGCCGAGCTCCTACAATGAGCAGTTCTTC; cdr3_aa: CASSRGLAGPSSYNEQFF
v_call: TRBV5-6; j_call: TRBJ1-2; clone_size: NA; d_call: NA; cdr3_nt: TGTGCCAGCAGCTTGGGATTAGACAGCGTCTATGGCTACACCTTC; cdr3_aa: CASSLGLDSVYGYTF
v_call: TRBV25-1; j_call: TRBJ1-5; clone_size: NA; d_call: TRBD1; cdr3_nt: TGTGCCAGCAGCGCCGACCGGGACAGGGACCTTAGCAATCAGCCCCAGCATTTT; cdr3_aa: CASSADRDRDLSNQPQHF
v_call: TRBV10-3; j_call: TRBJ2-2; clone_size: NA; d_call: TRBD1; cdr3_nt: TGTGCCATCCACGGGACAGGGCGGACCGGGGAGCTGTTTTTT; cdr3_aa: CAIHGTGRTGELFF
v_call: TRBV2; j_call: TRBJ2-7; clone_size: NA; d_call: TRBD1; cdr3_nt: TGTGCCAGCAGTTTACAGGGGATCTCCTACGAGCAGTACTTC; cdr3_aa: CASSLQGISYEQYF
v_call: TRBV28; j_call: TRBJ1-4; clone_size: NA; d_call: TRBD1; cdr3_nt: TGTGCCAGCTCCGCCCCTCAGGGGGCGGCGGGAAAACTGTTTTTT; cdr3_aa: CASSAPQGAAGKLFF
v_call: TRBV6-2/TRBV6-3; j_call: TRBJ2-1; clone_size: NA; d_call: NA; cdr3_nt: TGTGCCAGCAGTTCTGTGGGGGGTGTAAGTGTCAGTTATTACAATGAGCAGTTCTTC; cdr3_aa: CASSSVGGVSVSYYNEQFF
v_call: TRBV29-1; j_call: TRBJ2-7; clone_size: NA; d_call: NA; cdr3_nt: TGCAGCGTTTCAACGGGGGTTCTCTACGAGCAGTACTTC; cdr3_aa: CSVSTGVLYEQYF
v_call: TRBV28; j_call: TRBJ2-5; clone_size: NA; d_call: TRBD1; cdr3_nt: TGTGCCAGCAGCAGACAGGGGTCAGAGACCCAGTACTTC; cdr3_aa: CASSRQGSETQYF
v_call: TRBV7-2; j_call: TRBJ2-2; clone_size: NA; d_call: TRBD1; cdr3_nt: TGTGCCAGCAGCGGCAGGGGGACACTGAACACCGGGGAGCTGTTTTTT; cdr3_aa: CASSGRGTLNTGELFF
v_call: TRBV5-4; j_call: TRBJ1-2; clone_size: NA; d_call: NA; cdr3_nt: TGTGCCAGCAGCTTATTCTCTTACAGGGAAGATAAGAAAGGCTACACCTTC; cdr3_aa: CASSLFSYREDKKGYTF
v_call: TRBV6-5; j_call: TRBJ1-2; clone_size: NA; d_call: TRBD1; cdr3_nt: TGTGCCAGCAAAGAACAGGGGTTCGCCTATGGCTACACCTTC; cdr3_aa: CASKEQGFAYGYTF
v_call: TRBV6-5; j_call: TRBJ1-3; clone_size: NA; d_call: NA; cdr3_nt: TGTGCCAGCAGTTACTCACTCTCTGGAAACACCATATATTTT; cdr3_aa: CASSYSLSGNTIYF
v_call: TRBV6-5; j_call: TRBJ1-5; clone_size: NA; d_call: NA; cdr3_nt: TGTGCCGGCGGGGGCAGGCCCCAGCATTTT; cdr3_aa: CAGGGRPQHF
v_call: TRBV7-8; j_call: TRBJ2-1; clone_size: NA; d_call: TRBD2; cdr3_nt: TGTGCCAGCAGCTTAGCGGCTAGCGGACTACCTGAGCAGTTCTTC; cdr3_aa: CASSLAASGLPEQFF
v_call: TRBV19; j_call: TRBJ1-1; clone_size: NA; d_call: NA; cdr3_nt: TGTGCCAGTAGTACGGGGGGACCTCCGAACACTGAAGCTTTCTTT; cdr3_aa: CASSTGGPPNTEAFF
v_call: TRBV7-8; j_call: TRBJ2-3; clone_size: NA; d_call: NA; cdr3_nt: TGTGCCAGCAGCTTAGTTGTTGGGCTACAAGATACGCAGTATTTT; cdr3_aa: CASSLVVGLQDTQYF
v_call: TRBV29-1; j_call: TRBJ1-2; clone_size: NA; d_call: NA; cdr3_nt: TGCAGCGTTGTCGGGAACCTCTATGGCTACACCTTC; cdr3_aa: CSVVGNLYGYTF
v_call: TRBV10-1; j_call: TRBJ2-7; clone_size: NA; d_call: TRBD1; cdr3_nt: TGCGCCAGCAGCAGACAGGGGGCCTGCTACGAGCAGTACTTC; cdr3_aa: CASSRQGACYEQYF
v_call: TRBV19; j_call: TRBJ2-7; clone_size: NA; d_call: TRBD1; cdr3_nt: TGTGCCAGTAGTTTGGACAGGGGCTACGAGCAGTACTTC; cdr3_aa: CASSLDRGYEQYF
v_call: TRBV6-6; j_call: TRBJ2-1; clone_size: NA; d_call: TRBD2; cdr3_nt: TGTGCCAGCAGATCCCTAGCGGGGTTACTAGATGAGCAGTTCTTC; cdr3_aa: CASRSLAGLLDEQFF
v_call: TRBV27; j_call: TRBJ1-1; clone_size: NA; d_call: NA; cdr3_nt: TGTGCCAGCAGTTTAGTGAGGAACACTGAAGCTTTCTTT; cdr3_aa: CASSLVRNTEAFF
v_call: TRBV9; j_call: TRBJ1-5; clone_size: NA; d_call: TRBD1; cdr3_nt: TGTGCCAGCAGCGCTGTACAGGGGGTTAAGGGATCCCAGCATTTT; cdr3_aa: CASSAVQGVKGSQHF
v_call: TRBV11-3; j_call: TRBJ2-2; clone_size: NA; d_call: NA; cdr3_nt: TGTGCCAGCAGCCCCAGGGTGGGCACCGGGGAGCTGTTTTTT; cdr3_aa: CASSPRVGTGELFF
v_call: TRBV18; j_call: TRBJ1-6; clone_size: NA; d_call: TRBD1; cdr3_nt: TGTGCCAGCTCACCGACAGGGGGCAGTTCACCCCTCCACTTT; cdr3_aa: CASSPTGGSSPLHF
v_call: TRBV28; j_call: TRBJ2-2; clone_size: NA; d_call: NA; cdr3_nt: TGTGCCAGCAGTTCCCCGGGTCTTACCGGGGAGCTGTTTTTT; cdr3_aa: CASSSPGLTGELFF
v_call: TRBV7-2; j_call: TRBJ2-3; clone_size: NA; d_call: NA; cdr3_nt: TGTGCCAGCAGCCCACTCGGGTACAGCACAGATACGCAGTATTTT; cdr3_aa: CASSPLGYSTDTQYF
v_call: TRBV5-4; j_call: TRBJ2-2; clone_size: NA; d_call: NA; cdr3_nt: TGTGCCAGCAGCTTGGAGGCGGTGGCGAACACCGGGGAGCTGTTTTTT; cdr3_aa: CASSLEAVANTGELFF
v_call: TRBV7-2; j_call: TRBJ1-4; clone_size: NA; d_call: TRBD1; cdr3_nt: TGTGCCAGCAGCCAGGACAGGTCCCTTGTCGAGAGGGAACTGTTTTTT; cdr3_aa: CASSQDRSLVERELFF